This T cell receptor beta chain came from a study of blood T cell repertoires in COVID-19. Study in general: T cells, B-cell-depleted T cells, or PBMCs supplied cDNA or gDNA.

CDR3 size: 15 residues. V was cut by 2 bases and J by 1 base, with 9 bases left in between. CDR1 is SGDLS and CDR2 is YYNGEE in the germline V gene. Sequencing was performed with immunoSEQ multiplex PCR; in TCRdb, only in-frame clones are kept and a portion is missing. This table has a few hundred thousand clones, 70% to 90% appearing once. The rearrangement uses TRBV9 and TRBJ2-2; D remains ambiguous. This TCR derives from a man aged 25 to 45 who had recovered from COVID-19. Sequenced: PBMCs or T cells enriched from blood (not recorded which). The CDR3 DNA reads TGTGCCAGCAGCGTCGGTTCCCAGAACACCGGGGAGCTGTTTTTT. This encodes CASSVGSQNTGELFF. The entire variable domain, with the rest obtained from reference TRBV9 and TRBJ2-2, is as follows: DSGVTQTPKHLITATGQRVTLRCSPRSGDLSVYWYQQSLDQGLQFLIQYYNGEERAKGNILERFSAQQFPDLHSELNLSSLELGDSALYFCASSVGSQNTGELFFGEGSRLTVL.